This T cell receptor beta chain emerged from a study of T-cell reconstitution after alpha-beta-depleted transplantation in children (dated by TCRdb to about 2016). As for the study more broadly: The study quantitatively tracked T-cell immune reconstitution after TCRalphabeta/CD19-depleted allogeneic hematopoietic cell transplantation in children using TCR repertoire profiling.

Libraries were prepared through PCR. The listed sequencing device is Illumina HiSeq 2500. TCR library preparation used molecular barcoding, with unique molecular identifiers applied to normalize quantification of the TCRbeta repertoire. The raw public reads went through TCRdb reprocessing: fastp at Q25, MiXCR clone calling, in-frame beta chains kept. Every CDR3 protein is listed once, alongside the most common genes and DNA of its rows. The sample table lists 450,000 to 500,000 distinct CDR3 sequences, approximately 13% of them with a count of one. Of the sample, around 5.6% falls within the top ten clones. From the cysteine up to the phenylalanine, the CDR3 has a length of 13 residues. Just CDR3 DNA is preserved here, 39 bases in frame from base 1. V is cut by 10 bases and J by 2 bases, and the space between the germline ends is 14 bases. CDR1 is given as KGHDR and CDR2 as SFDVKD, both from the germline V gene.

This clonotype was detected many times. Its antigen remains unidentified. There are no base qualities to consult, and no much larger clone falls within one base. The sequence was collected from a human donor who donated a stem cell graft to a child with combined immunodeficiency. The chain joins TRBV24-1 to TRBJ2-7; a tentative D match to TRBD1 spans 7 bases. This sample comprised PBMCs from the stem cell graft donor, obtained from the stem cell graft. The base sequence is TGTGCCACGGAGGGACAGCATACCTACGAGCAGTACTTC. The resulting protein is CATEGQHTYEQYF.